This T cell receptor beta chain was found in a study of early T cells in non-severe SARS-CoV-2 infection. Study information: RNA in bulk from unsorted whole blood was sequenced, and chains were unpaired.

Deletions cut 5 bases from V and 6 bases from J, with 18 bases between. CDR3 length equals 15 residues. Germline CDR1 and CDR2: SGHTA and FQGTGA. Many counts were recorded for this clonotype. Unique molecular identifiers were attached to individual cDNA molecules. Each CDR3 protein gets one entry after TCRdb re-called the 5' RACE reads with MiXCR. This table has tens of thousands of distinct CDR3 sequences, around 10% appearing once. Sequencing used whole blood. V and J are TRBV7-3 and TRBJ2-3; D unresolved. This sequence originates from an adult who was a healthcare worker with PCR-confirmed SARS-CoV-2 infection or an uninfected control (not recorded which). The CDR3 sequence is CASSQKGSGLDTQYF. The CDR3 region has the DNA TGTGCCAGCAGCCAAAAAGGGTCTGGTTTGGATACGCAGTATTTT. The full variable domain, rest sourced from reference TRBV7-3 and TRBJ2-3, is GAGVSQTPSNKVTEKGKYVELRCDPISGHTALYWYRQSLGQGPEFLIYFQGTGAADDSGLPNDRFFAVRPEGSVSTLKIQRTERGDSAVYLCASSQKGSGLDTQYFGPGTRLTVL.